Below are 6 T cell receptor beta chains sequenced from a single sample in a study of blood T cell repertoires in COVID-19. Produced via immunoSEQ multiplex PCR; TCRdb's table is partial and in-frame only. The sample gives about 42,000 clones, approximately 85% of which show up once; 10% to 15% is in the top ten. The sequencing input was peripheral blood. These receptors all stem from a human donor in a cohort sampled during active COVID-19.

V and J are TRBV2 and TRBJ2-2; TRBD1 matches at 10 bases. The CDR3 is 15 residues long. Germline trimming cut 6 bases from V and 4 bases from J; bases unmatched to any gene: 5. Germline CDR1 SNHLY, CDR2 FYNNEI. The CDR3 loop is CASRGTGAPTGELFF. The CDR3 coding sequence is TGTGCCAGCAGAGGGACAGGGGCGCCCACCGGGGAGCTGTTTTTT.

The rearrangement uses TRBV14 and TRBJ1-1, with 9 bases matching TRBD1. Germline values: CDR1 SGHDN, CDR2 FVKESK. The V gene end was trimmed by 2 bases and the J gene end by 1 base; junction bases not matched to a gene: 5. The CDR3 has 16 amino acids. CDR3 nucleotide sequence: TGTGCCAGCAGCCAACCGACAGGGGGTCAGAACACTGAAGCTTTCTTT. It specifies CASSQPTGGQNTEAFF. Together with reference TRBV14 and TRBJ1-1, the CDR3 gives the full variable domain: EAGVTQFPSHSVIEKGQTVTLRCDPISGHDNLYWYRRVMGKEIKFLLHFVKESKQDESGMPNNRFLAERTGGTYSTLKVQPAELEDSGVYFCASSQPTGGQNTEAFFGQGTRLTVV.

The genes are TRBV4-2 and TRBJ2-7; the D gene is possibly TRBD2 (5 bases). Per germline, CDR1 LGHNA and CDR2 YNFKEQ. Trimming shortened V by 0 bases and J by 5 bases, and 11 bases separated the two germline ends. This CDR3 comprises 14 residues. The CDR3 sequence: CASSQDSSGDEQYF. DNA of the CDR3: TGTGCCAGCAGCCAAGATAGCTCCGGGGACGAGCAGTACTTC.

The J gene is TRBJ1-3, the V gene TRBV20-1; maybe TRBD1 (5 bases). This CDR3 has 13 residues. V was shortened by 3 bases and J by 2 bases, with 8 bases between the two germline ends. Germline V gives CDR1 DFQATT, CDR2 SNEGSKA (reference sequence). CDR3 region: CSASRGTGNTIYF. The CDR3 nucleotides are TGCAGTGCTAGTCGGGGGACTGGAAACACCATATATTTT.

J is TRBJ1-6 and V is TRBV27, with 7 bases that match TRBD1. This CDR3 has 15 residues. Trimming at V came to 4 bases and at J to 7 bases, leaving 7 bases not matched to a gene. The germline V gene encodes CDR1 MNHEY and CDR2 SMNVEV (reference sequence). Here the CDR3 DNA reads TGTGCCAGCAGTTGGGTAGGGGGCCTGAATTCACCCCTCCACTTT. It encodes CASSWVGGLNSPLHF.

The rearrangement links TRBV15 to TRBJ1-2; TRBD1 is a possible D gene (5 bases). Germline values: CDR1 LNHNV, CDR2 YYDKDF (reference sequence). CDR3 length: 15 amino acids. The V end was cut by 5 bases, the J end by 7 bases, with 20 bases between. CDR3 nucleotide sequence: TGTGCCACCAGCCCCAGGAGGGGACCTCCGACTGGCTACACCTTC. This translates into CATSPRRGPPTGYTF. Combining the CDR3 with reference TRBV15 and TRBJ1-2 gives the whole variable domain DAMVIQNPRYQVTQFGKPVTLSCSQTLNHNVMYWYQQKSSQAPKLLFHYYDKDFNNEADTPDNFQSRRPNTSFCFLDIRSPGLGDTAMYLCATSPRRGPPTGYTFGSGTRLTVV.